Listed below are T cell receptor beta chains from one sample, sequenced in a study of blood T cell repertoires in COVID-19. Method: immunoSEQ multiplex PCR; TCRdb's copy keeps in-frame clones and lacks some. The sample yields under 150,000 clones, 80% seen once. Sequencing was done on a sample of peripheral blood. The receptors were gathered from a man in his 60s with active or convalescent COVID-19. Both conserved end residues are part of each CDR3. The D gene is left open where the match is weak. Only part of the rows carry a size: once, few, many, or a class if the clone is expanded.

CASSFFSGSGETQYF TGTGCCAGCAGTTTTTTTAGCGGGAGTGGGGAGACCCAGTACTTC TRBJ2-5 TRBD2 15 TRBV27 -
CASSPRQGAKNIQYF TGTGCCAGCTCACCCCGACAGGGGGCCAAAAACATTCAGTACTTC TRBJ2-4 TRBD1 15 TRBV18 -
CASSQGAENTEAFF TGCGCCAGCAGCCAAGGGGCCGAGAACACTGAAGCTTTCTTT TRBJ1-1 - 14 TRBV4-1 few
CASSLSSANEQFF TGTGCCAGCAGCTTAAGCTCCGCCAATGAGCAGTTCTTC TRBJ2-1 - 13 TRBV11-3 -
CASSYNSLLDTQYF TGTGCCAGCAGTTACAACAGTCTTTTAGATACGCAGTATTTT TRBJ2-3 - 14 TRBV6-2/TRBV6-3 -
CASSPPFRDKLSETQYF TGTGCCAGCAGCCCACCTTTTCGCGACAAACTCAGCGAGACCCAGTACTTC TRBJ2-5 - 17 TRBV7-9 -
CASSPAGGYNEQFF TGTGCCAGCAGCCCCGCGGGGGGCTACAATGAGCAGTTCTTC TRBJ2-1 TRBD2 14 TRBV3-1/TRBV3-2 -
CASSPGDGNTEAFF TGTGCCAGCTCTCCCGGAGACGGGAACACTGAAGCTTTCTTT TRBJ1-1 - 14 TRBV18 -
CASSPLGSGTYEQYF TGTGCCAGCAGCCCTTTGGGCAGCGGGACCTACGAGCAGTACTTC TRBJ2-7 TRBD2 15 TRBV7-7 -
CASSLWAEQNEKLFF TGTGCCAGCAGCTTATGGGCCGAACAAAATGAAAAACTGTTTTTT TRBJ1-4 - 15 TRBV7-7 -
CSVAIGDGRLSEAFF TGCAGCGTTGCCATCGGGGACGGGAGGTTGTCTGAAGCTTTCTTT TRBJ1-1 - 15 TRBV29-1 -
CASSLGQRPYEQYF TGTGCCAGCAGCCTGGGACAGAGACCCTACGAGCAGTACTTC TRBJ2-7 TRBD1 14 TRBV5-6 -
CASSPGDYGYTF TGTGCCAGCAGCCCCGGGGACTATGGCTACACCTTC TRBJ1-2 - 12 TRBV14 -
CASSLFTGDQPQHF TGTGCCAGCAGCTTGTTCACAGGAGACCAGCCCCAGCATTTT TRBJ1-5 - 14 TRBV5-5 -
CASSLANPYSSYEQYF TGTGCCAGCAGCTTAGCTAATCCTTACAGCTCCTACGAGCAGTACTTC TRBJ2-7 - 16 TRBV7-8 -
CASSATREETQYF TGTGCCAGTAGCGCCACCAGGGAAGAGACCCAGTACTTC TRBJ2-5 - 13 TRBV19 -
CASSNRQGYSNQPQHF TGTGCCAGCAGCAATCGACAGGGTTATAGCAATCAGCCCCAGCATTTT TRBJ1-5 - 16 TRBV21-1 -
CASSQERYTDTQYF TGTGCCAGCAGCCAAGAGCGGTACACAGATACGCAGTATTTT TRBJ2-3 - 14 TRBV14 -
CASTSGRYEQYF TGTGCCAGCACGAGCGGGAGATACGAGCAGTACTTC TRBJ2-7 TRBD2 12 TRBV6-5 -
CAINAGGPDTGELFF TGTGCCATCAACGCGGGAGGGCCGGACACCGGGGAGCTGTTTTTT TRBJ2-2 TRBD2 15 TRBV10-3 -
CASSLGGTSNEQFF TGTGCCAGCAGCTTGGGTGGGACTAGCAATGAGCAGTTCTTC TRBJ2-1 TRBD2 14 TRBV5-4 -
CASSSGRISSPLHF TGTGCCAGCAGCTCCGGGAGGATTTCGTCACCCCTCCACTTT TRBJ1-6 - 14 TRBV13 -
CASSTQGWSYNEQFF TGTGCCAGTAGCACACAGGGCTGGTCCTACAATGAGCAGTTCTTC TRBJ2-1 - 15 TRBV19 many
CASSLSGSGSSYNEQFF TGTGCCAGCAGCTTGTCGGGTAGCGGGAGCTCCTACAATGAGCAGTTCTTC TRBJ2-1 TRBD2 17 TRBV5-6 -
CASSVGLAGTSTDTQYF TGTGCCAGCAGCGTGGGACTAGCGGGAACTAGCACAGATACGCAGTATTTT TRBJ2-3 TRBD2 17 TRBV9 -
CASSVGLALRASTDTQYF TGTGCCAGCAGCGTGGGACTAGCTCTAAGGGCGAGCACAGATACGCAGTATTTT TRBJ2-3 TRBD2 18 TRBV9 few
CASSPLDREGYGYTF TGTGCCAGCAGTCCATTGGACAGGGAAGGCTATGGCTACACCTTC TRBJ1-2 TRBD1 15 TRBV27 -
CASSLAGGFPGELFF TGCGCCAGCAGCTTGGCGGGAGGGTTTCCCGGGGAGCTGTTTTTT TRBJ2-2 TRBD2 15 TRBV5-1 -
CASSPGQASSYEQYF TGTGCCAGCAGCCCGGGACAGGCGAGCTCCTACGAGCAGTACTTC TRBJ2-7 TRBD1 15 TRBV7-8 -
CASSLDRGNSPLHF TGTGCCAGCAGCTTGGACAGGGGCAATTCACCCCTCCACTTT TRBJ1-6 TRBD1 14 TRBV5-4 -
CASSSYGSAVSGNTIYF TGTGCCAGCAGCTCGTACGGATCAGCGGTCTCTGGAAACACCATATATTTT TRBJ1-3 - 17 TRBV5-6 once
CASSLTEKSAEAFF TGTGCCAGCAGCTTGACAGAAAAGAGTGCTGAAGCTTTCTTT TRBJ1-1 - 14 TRBV7-9 -
CASSSRSGQYYEQYF TGTGCCAGCAGCTCCCGCTCGGGACAATACTACGAGCAGTACTTC TRBJ2-7 - 15 TRBV11-2 -
CASSSGGGQPQHF TGTGCCAGCAGTTCCGGGGGAGGACAGCCCCAGCATTTT TRBJ1-5 - 13 TRBV6-2/TRBV6-3 -
CASSSGLAYEQYF TGTGCCAGCAGCTCCGGACTCGCCTACGAGCAGTACTTC TRBJ2-7 - 13 TRBV7-6 few
CASGVRRKTQYF TGTGCCAGCGGAGTCAGAAGGAAGACCCAGTACTTC TRBJ2-5 - 12 TRBV28 once
CAWSVGQGYYEQYF TGTGCCTGGAGTGTCGGGCAGGGGTACTACGAGCAGTACTTC TRBJ2-7 - 14 TRBV30 -
CASRKDRGETQYF TGTGCCAGCAGAAAAGACAGGGGGGAGACCCAGTACTTC TRBJ2-5 TRBD1 13 TRBV6-6 -
CASSLFALPEQPQHF TGTGCCAGCAGCTTGTTCGCCCTCCCTGAGCAGCCCCAGCATTTT TRBJ1-5 - 15 TRBV5-5 -
CATTLRGGGTEAFF TGTGCCACTACCCTTCGGGGGGGTGGCACTGAAGCTTTCTTT TRBJ1-1 - 14 TRBV10-3 -